This is a list of T cell receptor beta chains from one sample in a study of type 1 regulatory T cells. TCRdb recomputed calls from the reads with MiXCR, one row per CDR3 protein. The sample holds roughly 68,000 distinct CDR3 sequences, around 57% seen once. Their antigen targets remain unknown. Sequencing used cultured T cells, either the whole culture or a sorted T cell fraction (not recorded which). The receptor source for this set is a human donor in good health. Each CDR3 is given with its conserved first and last residue. D genes are given only for firm matches.

d_gene: NA; v_gene: TRBV5-1; j_gene: TRBJ2-1; len: 15; CDR3aa: CASSQRRTTLDEQFF
d_gene: NA; v_gene: TRBV5-1; j_gene: TRBJ1-3; len: 15; CDR3aa: CASSLVGLPGNTIYF
d_gene: NA; v_gene: TRBV29-1; j_gene: TRBJ2-3; len: 17; CDR3aa: CSVEDPRATAGTDTQYF
d_gene: TRBD1; v_gene: TRBV7-2; j_gene: TRBJ2-2; len: 15; CDR3aa: CASSPRQGFAGELFF
d_gene: TRBD2; v_gene: TRBV11-1; j_gene: TRBJ2-1; len: 14; CDR3aa: CASRRTSGNNEQFF
d_gene: TRBD1; v_gene: TRBV12-3/TRBV12-4; j_gene: TRBJ2-1; len: 15; CDR3aa: CASRETGVYYNEQFF
d_gene: NA; v_gene: TRBV3-1; j_gene: TRBJ2-1; len: 12; CDR3aa: CASRTSNNEQFF
d_gene: NA; v_gene: TRBV10-1; j_gene: TRBJ1-5; len: 13; CDR3aa: CASSVGPNQPQHF
d_gene: NA; v_gene: TRBV3-2; j_gene: TRBJ1-1; len: 15; CDR3aa: CASSQVNRGNTEAFF
d_gene: NA; v_gene: TRBV4-2; j_gene: TRBJ1-6; len: 16; CDR3aa: CASSQDLSNGNSPLHF
d_gene: NA; v_gene: TRBV7-8; j_gene: TRBJ1-1; len: 16; CDR3aa: CASSDVSRRLNTEAFF
d_gene: NA; v_gene: TRBV2; j_gene: TRBJ1-1; len: 13; CDR3aa: CANEGPLGPEAFF
d_gene: NA; v_gene: TRBV12-3/TRBV12-4; j_gene: TRBJ1-1; len: 15; CDR3aa: CASSSRGRGGTEAFF
d_gene: NA; v_gene: TRBV18; j_gene: TRBJ2-7; len: 13; CDR3aa: CASSPRDGYEQYF
d_gene: TRBD1; v_gene: TRBV20-1; j_gene: TRBJ1-6; len: 15; CDR3aa: CSARGSGTGLTPLHF
d_gene: NA; v_gene: TRBV20-1; j_gene: TRBJ2-2; len: 16; CDR3aa: CSASLPAGIRTGELFF
d_gene: NA; v_gene: TRBV11-2; j_gene: TRBJ2-1; len: 16; CDR3aa: CASSLPWSRTNNEQFF
d_gene: NA; v_gene: TRBV6-5; j_gene: TRBJ2-7; len: 13; CDR3aa: CASSYMSSYEQYF
d_gene: NA; v_gene: TRBV20-1; j_gene: TRBJ2-3; len: 14; CDR3aa: CSAYELQGTDTQYF
d_gene: NA; v_gene: TRBV5-1; j_gene: TRBJ1-3; len: 12; CDR3aa: CASQGSGNTIYF
d_gene: NA; v_gene: TRBV3-1; j_gene: TRBJ1-5; len: 16; CDR3aa: CASSQASLQTDQPQHF
d_gene: NA; v_gene: TRBV19; j_gene: TRBJ2-2; len: 15; CDR3aa: CASTPGAAMTGELFF
d_gene: NA; v_gene: TRBV15; j_gene: TRBJ1-2; len: 15; CDR3aa: CATSHAVLGGHGYTF
d_gene: NA; v_gene: TRBV6-6; j_gene: TRBJ2-6; len: 16; CDR3aa: CASSYNRNSGANVLTF
d_gene: NA; v_gene: TRBV25-1; j_gene: TRBJ2-7; len: 14; CDR3aa: CASSDSGTTYEQYF
d_gene: NA; v_gene: TRBV12-3/TRBV12-4; j_gene: TRBJ1-1; len: 14; CDR3aa: CASTIDSTSTEAFF
d_gene: NA; v_gene: TRBV20-1; j_gene: TRBJ2-7; len: 11; CDR3aa: CSASDEQKQYF
d_gene: NA; v_gene: TRBV28; j_gene: TRBJ1-6; len: 17; CDR3aa: CASTGWDSLFDNSPLHF
d_gene: NA; v_gene: TRBV6-2/TRBV6-3; j_gene: TRBJ2-5; len: 15; CDR3aa: CASSWTGVPSETQYF
d_gene: NA; v_gene: TRBV20-1; j_gene: TRBJ2-1; len: 15; CDR3aa: CSATRDPGLGNEQFF
d_gene: TRBD2; v_gene: TRBV20-1; j_gene: TRBJ2-1; len: 15; CDR3aa: CSAGGLGREWNEQFF
d_gene: TRBD1; v_gene: TRBV2; j_gene: TRBJ2-1; len: 17; CDR3aa: CASSPTGGDRGLNGQFF